These T cell receptor beta chains were read from a single sample in a study of chemoradiotherapy in HPV16-positive cancers. Assay used: immunoSEQ multiplex PCR; TCRdb lists only in-frame clones, some missing. The profile shows 9,500 to 13,000 clones, 80% to 95% of them singletons. This specimen was blood, taken from a patient who underwent chemoradiotherapy. The receptor source for this set is a human donor with HPV-associated anogenital cancer. The CDR3 runs from the conserved cysteine through the conserved F or W. The order of the fields is J gene, D gene, V gene, clone size, CDR3 DNA, CDR3 protein. A D gene is named only where the DNA matches it firmly. Where a row states a size, it is once, few, many or the class of an expanded clone; other rows omit it.

TRBJ2-5 | . | TRBV4-2 | . | TGTGCCAGCAGCCTCCCCGGGGGCAAGCAGTACTTC | CASSLPGGKQYF
TRBJ1-5 | . | TRBV19 | . | TGTGCCAGTAGTATGATAAGAGACAGCAATCAGCCCCAGCATTTT | CASSMIRDSNQPQHF
TRBJ2-1 | . | TRBV6-6 | . | TGTGCCAGCATGGATCTAGTCATCGGGTACAATGAGCAGTTCTTC | CASMDLVIGYNEQFF
TRBJ2-3 | TRBD1 | TRBV11-2 | . | TGTGCCAGCAGGGACCGGGACAGGGGAGACACAGATACGCAGTATTTT | CASRDRDRGDTDTQYF
TRBJ1-3 | TRBD1 | TRBV18 | . | TGTGCCAGCTCACCTATAGGACAGGGGGCCAACTCTGGAAACACCATATATTTT | CASSPIGQGANSGNTIYF
TRBJ1-1 | TRBD1 | TRBV5-4 | . | TGTGCCAGCAGCTTCGGGACAGTCTTGAACACTGAAGCTTTCTTT | CASSFGTVLNTEAFF
TRBJ1-1 | . | TRBV7-2 | . | TGTGCCAGCAGCTCCCGACCGACAGTTCCAGTCGACACTGAAGCTTTCTTT | CASSSRPTVPVDTEAFF
TRBJ2-5 | . | TRBV10-1 | . | TGCGCCAGCAGTGAGTCCCTTTCGGCTCGCCAGTACTTC | CASSESLSARQYF
TRBJ1-3 | . | TRBV9 | . | TGTGCCACCAGCGGGGGGCCCAGCTCTGGAAACACCATATATTTT | CATSGGPSSGNTIYF
TRBJ2-5 | . | TRBV5-1 | . | TGCGCCAGCAGCTTGGCTAGCGCATACTTCCAAGAGACCCAGTACTTC | CASSLASAYFQETQYF
TRBJ2-7 | . | TRBV11-2 | . | TGTGCCAGCAGCTTGTTTTCTTACTACGAGCAGTACTTC | CASSLFSYYEQYF
TRBJ1-5 | . | TRBV6-5 | . | TGTGCCAGCAGGACCCATGTCGCACAGCCCCAGCATTTT | CASRTHVAQPQHF
TRBJ2-3 | . | TRBV27 | once | TGTGCCAGCGCTTTTTCAGTCAACACAGATACGCAGTATTTT | CASAFSVNTDTQYF
TRBJ2-3 | . | TRBV7-8 | . | TGTGCCAGCAGCTTAGTGGGGGGGCCAGATACGCAGTATTTT | CASSLVGGPDTQYF
TRBJ2-2 | . | TRBV11-2 | . | TGTGCCAGCAGCCTTACGAACACCGGGGAGCTGTTTTTT | CASSLTNTGELFF
TRBJ2-7 | . | TRBV2 | . | TGTGCCAGCTTGGGCTCAACCTACGAGCAGTACTTC | CASLGSTYEQYF